The clone carrying this T cell receptor beta chain was detected only a few times. No antigen is known for it. These data are taken from a study of identical twins. General study points: Instead of following the same donors, the conclusions were based on cross-sectional statistical analysis. Invariant MAIT and iNKT cells may have partly biased zero-insertion analyses.

Unique molecular identifiers were present on the cDNA, and a universal primer site came from template switching. TCRdb re-derived calls from the 5' RACE reads in MiXCR, one entry per CDR3 protein. This sample has 690,000 or so distinct CDR3 sequences; more than 6.5% occur once, and the top ten carry approximately 0.96%. This CDR3 region has 17 residues. With V trimmed by 1 base and J by 0 bases, 3 bases remained unmatched. CDR1 is SGHTA, CDR2 FQGNSA, per germline. These data were likewise used in another study, on yellow fever vaccine responses in identical twins.

This sequence originates from a woman aged 18-29 years in good health. Sequenced input: PBMCs. This chain joins TRBV7-2 and TRBJ2-3; 11 positions agree with TRBD2. CDR3 coding DNA: TGTGCCAGCAGCTTAGGGACTAGCGGGCCCAGCACAGATACGCAGTATTTT. Protein: CASSLGTSGPSTDTQYF.